This T cell receptor (beta chain) was recorded in a study of blood T cell repertoires in COVID-19. The method was immunoSEQ multiplex PCR; TCRdb's version includes in-frame clones alone and lacks a portion of them. The data show approximately 260,000 clones, around 89% seen once. The CDR3 runs to 16 residues. Trimming pared 3 bases from V and 0 bases from J, leaving 14 bases between. Germline CDR1 is SGHTA and CDR2 is FQGNSA. The receptor comes from a middle-aged woman with acute or convalescent COVID-19. Sequencing was carried out using peripheral blood. This chain links TRBV7-2 with TRBJ1-2; D is ambiguous. This CDR3 reads CASSFRLVSANYGYTF. The CDR3 DNA reads TGTGCCAGCAGCTTTCGTTTGGTTTCAGCTAACTATGGCTACACCTTC.